A single sample is the source of the 8 T cell receptor beta chains below, sequenced in a study of cytomegalovirus exposure and HLA in healthy donors. PCR was performed using 60 Vbeta and 13 Jbeta primers. TCRdb's table, derived via immunoSEQ multiplex PCR, lists solely in-frame clones and lacks some. The sample carries about 200,000 clones, approximately 80% recorded once. The sequenced sample was PBMCs. These receptors came from a man aged 50 to 60 in good health and CMV-seronegative.

The rearrangement links TRBV27 to TRBJ2-6; TRBD2 might be the D (5 bases). The V end lost 2 bases, the J end lost 4 bases, and 12 bases lay between the germline ends. From germline, CDR1 is MNHEY and CDR2 SMNVEV (reference sequence). This CDR3 contains 16 residues. The CDR3 sequence is CASSLGLTSGANVLTF. CDR3 coding DNA: TGTGCCAGCAGTTTAGGACTCACCTCCGGGGCCAACGTCCTGACTTTC.

This clone has only one observation. This chain joins TRBV28 and TRBJ1-5; 8 bases agree with TRBD1. V was clipped by 3 bases and J by 4 bases; unmatched bases: 5. CDR1 and CDR2 (germline): MDHEN, SYDVKM. The CDR3 length is 15 residues. This chain's CDR3 is CASSFRTGRNQPQHF. The CDR3 region has the DNA TGTGCCAGCAGTTTCAGGACAGGGAGAAATCAGCCCCAGCATTTT.

The CDR3 sequence is CASSLTSGASYNEQFF. CDR3 sequence (DNA): TGTGCCAGCAGCTTAACTAGCGGGGCCTCCTACAATGAGCAGTTCTTC. This chain connects TRBV7-3 to TRBJ2-1; 8 nucleotides line up with TRBD2. This CDR3 is built from 16 residues. V shed 0 bases and J 0 bases; nucleotides not matched to a gene: 1. Per germline, CDR1 SGHTA and CDR2 FQGTGA.

This clone came up once. J is TRBJ2-5 and V is TRBV19; the D gene is possibly TRBD1 (5 bases). Germline lookup yields CDR1 LNHDA and CDR2 SQIVND (reference sequence). With 8 bases removed from V and 2 bases from J, the gap between germline ends came to 12 bases. CDR3 length equals 13 residues. DNA of the CDR3: TGTGCCAGTGCAAGGGGCAGGCAAGAGACCCAGTACTTC. It is translated as CASARGRQETQYF.

The table lists this clone with a few counts. The chain is built from TRBV5-1 and TRBJ1-1; D ambiguous. The CDR3 consists of 13 residues. V was pared by 0 bases and J by 1 base, with 4 bases between. Germline V gene lookup returns CDR1 SGHRS and CDR2 YFSETQ. CDR3 amino acids: CASSLGANTEAFF. The DNA of the CDR3 is TGCGCCAGCAGCTTGGGGGCGAACACTGAAGCTTTCTTT. The whole variable domain, remainder taken from reference TRBV5-1 and TRBJ1-1, is KAGVTQTPRYLIKTRGQQVTLSCSPISGHRSVSWYQQTPGQGLQFLFEYFSETQRNKGNFPGRFSGRQFSNSRSEMNVSTLELGDSALYLCASSLGANTEAFFGQGTRLTVV.

V and J are TRBV19 and TRBJ2-2, with a tentative D call TRBD2 (6 bases). Germline lookup yields CDR1 LNHDA and CDR2 SQIVND (reference sequence). The CDR3 is made up of 15 amino acids. Trimming left V 5 bases short and J 0 bases short, with 10 bases between. The CDR3 loop is CASSGGRANTGELFF. The CDR3 coding sequence is TGTGCCAGTAGTGGGGGGAGAGCGAACACCGGGGAGCTGTTTTTT.

The chain employs TRBV19 and TRBJ1-4; 8 nucleotides agree with TRBD1. Germline CDR1 and CDR2: LNHDA and SQIVND (reference sequence). This CDR3 is built from 15 residues. The junction had 13 bases not matched to a gene; V was cut back by 5 bases and J by 11 bases. CDR3 sequence reads: CASSPGQGPFWKLFF. The DNA for the CDR3 is TGTGCCAGTAGTCCTGGACAGGGCCCATTTTGGAAACTGTTTTTT.

This clone was seen a few times. This rearrangement joins TRBV30 to TRBJ2-3; D gene unclear. This CDR3 has 14 amino acids. CDR1 GTSNPN and CDR2 SVGIG come from the germline V gene (reference sequence). V was cut by 8 bases and J by 0 bases, with 15 bases left in between. The CDR3, as DNA: TGTGCCATGCTAGGCAGCCGGAGCACAGATACGCAGTATTTT. This encodes CAMLGSRSTDTQYF.